This T cell receptor beta chain was sequenced in a study of blood T cells in healthy people across ages. Study-wide background: Capturing about one barcoded beta molecule per two T cells was achieved by template switching. Study-wide findings and caveats: The fall in TCR beta diversity per million T cells was roughly linear with age.

Primers used in a second PCR of about 7 to 12 cycles were a sample-barcoded 5' primer and a J-beta primer mix. MiXCR, run by TCRdb on the 5' RACE reads, gives a single entry per CDR3 protein. The table records roughly 800,000 distinct CDR3 sequences, 25% of them present only once. This clonotype was seen a few times. Its antigen is unknown. Germline assignment: CDR1 SQVTM and CDR2 ANQGSEA. The CDR3 consists of 9 residues. These data were likewise used in another study, on T cells of mothers and their children. From that study: Donation was provided by three healthy Caucasian mothers along with their six children. Slightly higher but non-significant overlap marked related mother-child pairs versus unrelated pairs.

This chain joins TRBV29-1 and TRBJ2-5; no definite D call. The DNA end lines up better with TRBJ2-1; the J call may be wrong. Specimen: blood. This TCR derives from a boy under 18 in good health. CDR3 nucleotides: TGCAGCATTACCCGTGGGCAGTTCTTC. Its translation: CSITRGQFF.